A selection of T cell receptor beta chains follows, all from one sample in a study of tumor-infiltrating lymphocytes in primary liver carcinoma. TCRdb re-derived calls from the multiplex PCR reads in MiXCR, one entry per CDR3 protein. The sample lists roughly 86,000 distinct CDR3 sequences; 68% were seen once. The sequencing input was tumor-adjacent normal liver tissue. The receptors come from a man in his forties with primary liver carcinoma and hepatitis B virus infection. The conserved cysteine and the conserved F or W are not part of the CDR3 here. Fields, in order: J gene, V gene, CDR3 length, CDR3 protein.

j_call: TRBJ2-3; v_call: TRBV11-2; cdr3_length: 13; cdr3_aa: VSSLERAGQVSLY
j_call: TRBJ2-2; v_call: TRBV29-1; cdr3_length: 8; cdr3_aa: SVGLGELS
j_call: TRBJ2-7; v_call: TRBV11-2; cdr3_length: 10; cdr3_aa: ACRRSSYDQY
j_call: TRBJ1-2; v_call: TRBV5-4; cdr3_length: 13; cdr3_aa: ASSFGGKGDYGYT
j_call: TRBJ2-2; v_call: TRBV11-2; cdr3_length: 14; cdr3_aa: ASNSHTPANTGELF
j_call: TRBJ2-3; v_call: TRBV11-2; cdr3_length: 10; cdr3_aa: ASSLHTDTQY
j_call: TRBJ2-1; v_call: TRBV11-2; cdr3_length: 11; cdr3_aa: AGSPQAGSEQL
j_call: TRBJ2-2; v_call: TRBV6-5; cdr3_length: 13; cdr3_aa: ASGGSHQNTEELF
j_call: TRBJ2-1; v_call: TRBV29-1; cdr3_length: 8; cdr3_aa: SVQSGQQF
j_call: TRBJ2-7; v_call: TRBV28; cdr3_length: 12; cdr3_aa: ASSSTGTNYDQY
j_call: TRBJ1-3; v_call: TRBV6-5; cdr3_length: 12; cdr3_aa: VSRLTAARNTIY
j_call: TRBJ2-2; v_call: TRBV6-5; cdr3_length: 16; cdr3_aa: AIGGGRGGALNTGELF
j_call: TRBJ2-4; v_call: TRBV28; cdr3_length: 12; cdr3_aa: ASSPNPGGNIQY
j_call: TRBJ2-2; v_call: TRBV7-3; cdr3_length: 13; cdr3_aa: ASSSSGVGTGELF
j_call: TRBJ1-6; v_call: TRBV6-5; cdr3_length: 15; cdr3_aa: AGSPLAGAGANSPLH
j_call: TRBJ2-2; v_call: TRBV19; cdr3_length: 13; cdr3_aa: ASSIGTGDTGELF
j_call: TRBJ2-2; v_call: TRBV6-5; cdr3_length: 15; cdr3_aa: ASTLRPPGVNTRELF
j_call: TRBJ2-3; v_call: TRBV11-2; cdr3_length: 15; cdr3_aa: ASSSGLAGGSTDTRH
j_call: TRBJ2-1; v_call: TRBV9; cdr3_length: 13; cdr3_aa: ASSASPSSYNEQF
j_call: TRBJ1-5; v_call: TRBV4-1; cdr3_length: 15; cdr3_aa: ASSDVSGGYSNQPQH